The 2 T cell receptor beta chains below all came from one sample that was sequenced in a study of CD8 T cells in ankylosing spondylitis. The study's findings and limits: What seemed typical of ankylosing spondylitis blood was a TCR beta motif built from several highly homologous variants.

Antigens of these TCRs are unknown. MiXCR, run by TCRdb on the 5' RACE reads, gives a single entry per CDR3 protein. Found here are about 450,000 distinct CDR3 sequences, about 24% of them singletons; the top ten hold approximately 1%. The sample was blood, either unsorted or a sorted T cell fraction (not recorded which). The receptors here all came from a male donor with ankylosing spondylitis.

The table lists this clonotype with a few counts. V and J are TRBV29-1 and TRBJ1-4; D unclear. Germline CDR1 is SQVTM and CDR2 is ANQGSEA. The CDR3 has 14 amino acids. The V end was cut by 6 bases, the J end by 4 bases, with 15 bases between. In DNA, the CDR3 is TGCAGCGTGCTCCCGGACGCAAGTAATGAAAAACTGTTTTTT. It yields the protein CSVLPDASNEKLFF.

The CDR3 protein is CSARATGGRNQPQHF. CDR3 DNA: TGCAGTGCACGTGCTACAGGGGGGAGAAATCAGCCCCAGCATTTT. The chain employs TRBV20-1 and TRBJ1-5, with 8 positions matching TRBD1. The CDR3 is 15 amino acids. The V gene end was trimmed by 6 bases and the J gene end by 4 bases; junction bases not matched to a gene: 11. Germline CDR1 reads DFQATT; CDR2 reads SNEGSKA (reference sequence).